The 32 T cell receptor beta chains in this list originate from one sample, sequenced in a study of blood T cell repertoires in COVID-19 (dated by TCRdb to 2019 to 2021). The receptor library was made with the immunoSEQ multiplex PCR assay. TCRdb stores this immuneACCESS table with in-frame sequences only. Part of the clones is absent; in the studies checked, under half of the shortfall reflects unresolved V genes, and no reason is known for the rest. The sample profile shows fewer than 400,000 clones; 75% to 90% of them were found once. Clones ranked in the top ten supply around 4.6% of the sample. Material: PBMCs or T cells enriched from blood (not recorded which). The receptors derive from a man aged 30 to 39 who had recovered from COVID-19.

The chain links TRBV2 to TRBJ1-1; 8 bases line up with TRBD1. This CDR3 is 16 amino acids long. Germline CDR1 and CDR2: SNHLY and FYNNEI. V gave up 5 bases and J gave up 7 bases; unmatched junction bases: 15. The CDR3 region is CASSWRTGKGGNEAFF. The CDR3 nucleotides read TGTGCCAGCAGTTGGCGGACAGGGAAAGGGGGGAATGAAGCTTTCTTT.

This chain uses TRBV28 with TRBJ2-1, with TRBD1 identical over 8 bases. V gave up 7 bases and J gave up 4 bases; unmatched junction bases: 12. Per germline, CDR1 MDHEN and CDR2 SYDVKM. The CDR3 is 16 amino acids. CDR3 DNA sequence: TGTGCCAGCAAACGACAGGGGCCGCCGCCATACAATGAGCAGTTCTTC. Translating gives CASKRQGPPPYNEQFF.

The V and J genes are TRBV24-1 and TRBJ2-5; 11 bases match TRBD2. The CDR3 length is 14 residues. CDR1 KGHDR and CDR2 SFDVKD come from the germline V gene. The junction had 3 bases not matched to a gene; V was cut back by 5 bases and J by 5 bases. CDR3 nucleotides: TGTGCCACCAGTGCTAGCGGGGGGCGCGAGACCCAGTACTTC. Translating it yields CATSASGGRETQYF.

This chain links TRBV28 with TRBJ2-2; D not resolved. The germline V gene encodes CDR1 MDHEN and CDR2 SYDVKM. The CDR3 spans 13 residues. Trimming removed 3 bases from V and 7 bases from J, with 9 bases in between. The CDR3 sequence is CASSFDSNGELFF. The CDR3 DNA sequence: TGTGCCAGCAGTTTCGACTCGAACGGGGAGCTGTTTTTT.

The J gene is TRBJ2-7, the V gene TRBV3-1 (or the pseudogene TRBV3-2); D remains unclear. The CDR3 covers 12 residues. Trimming left V 2 bases short and J 6 bases short, with 8 bases between. Germline V gene lookup returns CDR1 LGHDT and CDR2 YNNKEL (reference sequence). The CDR3 region has the DNA TGTGCCAGCAGCCAAACCCTAGTCGAGCAGTACTTC. Translated, it gives CASSQTLVEQYF.

This sequence joins TRBV2 and TRBJ1-5; 7 bases agree with TRBD1. Germline CDR1 SNHLY, CDR2 FYNNEI. V gave up 4 bases and J gave up 5 bases; unmatched junction bases: 5. The CDR3 runs to 14 residues. CDR3 amino acids: CASSVTGADQPQHF. For the CDR3, the DNA is TGTGCCAGCAGTGTAACAGGGGCCGATCAGCCCCAGCATTTT.

The rearrangement links TRBV11-2 to TRBJ1-1; 7 positions match TRBD1. The ends lost 4 bases at V and 0 bases at J; junction bases unmatched: 2. CDR1 SGHAT and CDR2 FQNNGV come from the germline V gene. The CDR3 length is 14 residues. The CDR3 reads CASSWDSMNTEAFF. DNA of the CDR3: TGTGCCAGCAGCTGGGACAGTATGAACACTGAAGCTTTCTTT. Variable domain in full (rest from reference TRBV11-2 and TRBJ1-1): EAGVAQSPRYKIIEKRQSVAFWCNPISGHATLYWYQQILGQGPKLLIQFQNNGVVDDSQLPKDRFSAERLKGVDSTLKIQPAKLEDSAVYLCASSWDSMNTEAFFGQGTRLTVV.

This clone was seen once. V is TRBV28 and J is TRBJ2-7; TRBD1 agrees at 8 bases. The CDR3 is 16 residues long. Germline loops: CDR1 MDHEN, CDR2 SYDVKM. The junction had 8 bases not matched to a gene; V was cut back by 4 bases and J by 0 bases. The CDR3 coding sequence is TGTGCCAGCAGTTCACCGACAGGGGATTCCTCCTACGAGCAGTACTTC. This encodes CASSSPTGDSSYEQYF.

The genes are TRBV12-5 and TRBJ2-1; TRBD1 aligns across 10 bases. The CDR3 runs 14 residues. The germline CDR1 and CDR2 sequences are LGHNT and FRNRAP. J gave up 5 bases and V 7 bases, and 5 bases lay outside the gene matches. In DNA form, the CDR3 reads TGTGCTAGTGAAGCCGGGACAGGGGACAATGAGCAGTTCTTC. Translating gives CASEAGTGDNEQFF.

This chain uses TRBV6-1 with TRBJ1-2; no definite D call. This CDR3 comprises 15 residues. V dropped 0 bases and J dropped 8 bases, with 16 bases sitting between them. The V gene's germline CDR1 is MNHNS and CDR2 SASEGT. CDR3 sequence (DNA): TGTGCCAGCAGTGAAGCGGTTAACTCCGTATGGGGCTACACCTTC. Translation: CASSEAVNSVWGYTF.

V is TRBV9 and J is TRBJ1-5; 10 nucleotides align to TRBD1. CDR1 is SGDLS, CDR2 YYNGEE, per germline. The V segment lost 0 bases and the J segment 7 bases; nucleotides outside the gene matches: 7. CDR3 length: 16 residues. This chain's CDR3 is CASSVGIGTGEQPQHF. The DNA of the CDR3 is TGTGCCAGCAGCGTAGGCATAGGGACAGGGGAACAGCCCCAGCATTTT.

For the CDR3, the DNA is TGTGCCAGCAGTGAGGGTAGCGGGGGGGCCCGGGCGCAGTATTTT. This translates into CASSEGSGGARAQYF. The chain uses TRBV2 and TRBJ2-3; 11 bases fit TRBD2. Germline V gene sequence: CDR1 SNHLY, CDR2 FYNNEI. The CDR3 contains 15 residues. J lost 10 bases, V lost 3 bases, and 9 bases had no gene match. The entire variable domain, with the rest obtained from reference TRBV2 and TRBJ2-3, is as follows: EPEVTQTPSHQVTQMGQEVILRCVPISNHLYFYWYRQILGQKVEFLVSFYNNEISEKSEIFDDQFSVERPDGSNFTLKIRSTKLEDSAMYFCASSEGSGGARAQYFGPGTRLTVL.

The genes are TRBV5-1 and TRBJ2-1; TRBD1 might be the D (6 bases). The germline CDR1 and CDR2 sequences are SGHRS and YFSETQ. The CDR3 consists of 15 residues. The germline V and J ends were trimmed by 4 bases and 0 bases, with 11 bases remaining between them. CDR3 in DNA: TGCGCCAGCAGCCCCGGACAGTCCTCCTACAATGAGCAGTTCTTC. This sequence encodes CASSPGQSSYNEQFF.

The chain is built from TRBV19 and TRBJ2-7; 7 bases line up with TRBD2. The CDR3 runs 15 residues. The germline gives CDR1 LNHDA, CDR2 SQIVND (reference sequence). J gave up 0 bases and V 9 bases, and 11 bases lay outside the gene matches. The DNA of the CDR3 is TGTGCCAGCAAGAAAAGGGACTACTACTCCTACGAGCAGTACTTC. Its translation: CASKKRDYYSYEQYF.

V is TRBV14 and J is TRBJ2-2; the D is unclear. Per the germline V gene, CDR1 is SGHDN and CDR2 is FVKESK. The CDR3 is 13 amino acids. The V end was cut by 4 bases, the J end by 4 bases, with 7 bases between. The CDR3 region has the DNA TGTGCCAGCAGCCGTTCGGGCACCGGGGAGCTGTTTTTT. Encoded protein: CASSRSGTGELFF.

This chain joins TRBV15 and TRBJ2-5; 12 nucleotides agree with TRBD1. The CDR3 extends over 15 amino acids. Germline V gene lookup returns CDR1 LNHNV and CDR2 YYDKDF (reference sequence). V shed 4 bases and J 5 bases; nucleotides not matched to a gene: 5. The CDR3 nucleotides read TGTGCCACCAGCATTGGGACAGGGGGCGCGGAGACCCAGTACTTC. It encodes CATSIGTGGAETQYF.

The J gene is TRBJ2-7, the V gene TRBV3-1 (or the pseudogene TRBV3-2); D unresolved. Germline CDR1 and CDR2: LGHDT and YNNKEL (reference sequence). With 3 bases removed from V and 0 bases from J, the gap between germline ends came to 9 bases. The CDR3 length is 14 residues. The CDR3 sequence: CASSHSSSSYEQYF. The DNA of the CDR3 is TGTGCCAGCAGCCATAGCTCTAGCTCCTACGAGCAGTACTTC.

This clone was found once. The J gene is TRBJ2-1, the V gene TRBV7-9; TRBD2 matches at 12 bases. Germline values: CDR1 SEHNR, CDR2 FQNEAQ (reference sequence). V lost 5 bases, J lost 8 bases, and 13 bases stayed unmatched. This CDR3 has 17 amino acids. The CDR3 loop reads CASSPHLAGGPGDEQFF. The DNA for the CDR3 is TGTGCCAGCAGCCCTCACCTAGCGGGGGGGCCAGGGGATGAGCAGTTCTTC.

The chain links TRBV28 to TRBJ2-2; 8 bases align to TRBD2. The J segment lost 0 bases and the V segment lost 3 bases, leaving 6 bases of the junction unmatched. Germline V gene sequence: CDR1 MDHEN, CDR2 SYDVKM. The CDR3 covers 17 residues. The chain's CDR3 is CASSFLAGAANTGELFF. The CDR3 DNA is TGTGCCAGCAGTTTTCTAGCGGGCGCTGCGAACACCGGGGAGCTGTTTTTT.

The count of this clone is one. The genes are TRBV18 and TRBJ1-2; 9 bases are a match to TRBD1. Looked up from germline, CDR1 is KGHSH and CDR2 is LQKENI. V trimming: 3 bases; J trimming: 8 bases; junction bases outside the gene matches: 7. This CDR3 has 14 amino acids. The CDR3: CASSPTGGVEGYTF. The CDR3 region has the DNA TGTGCCAGCTCACCCACAGGGGGCGTTGAAGGCTACACCTTC.

The rearrangement uses TRBV2 and TRBJ1-1; TRBD1 might be the D (6 bases). The germline V and J ends were trimmed by 5 bases and 0 bases, with 22 bases remaining between them. This CDR3 has 18 amino acids. The germline V gene has CDR1 SNHLY and CDR2 FYNNEI. The CDR3 protein is CASSNDPDSRDMNTEAFF. The DNA for the CDR3 is TGTGCCAGCAGTAACGACCCGGACAGCAGAGACATGAACACTGAAGCTTTCTTT. Variable domain in full (rest from reference TRBV2 and TRBJ1-1): EPEVTQTPSHQVTQMGQEVILRCVPISNHLYFYWYRQILGQKVEFLVSFYNNEISEKSEIFDDQFSVERPDGSNFTLKIRSTKLEDSAMYFCASSNDPDSRDMNTEAFFGQGTRLTVV.

The J gene is TRBJ1-2, the V gene TRBV2; TRBD1 matches at 8 bases. V was pared by 4 bases and J by 4 bases, with 2 bases of the junction left unmatched. The CDR3 has 13 amino acids. Germline V gene lookup returns CDR1 SNHLY and CDR2 FYNNEI. CDR3 bases: TGTGCCAGCAGTGCGACAGGGGTCTATGGCTACACCTTC. Its protein product is CASSATGVYGYTF.

The chain carries TRBV29-1 and TRBJ2-4; possible D gene TRBD2, 5 bases. From germline, CDR1 is SQVTM and CDR2 ANQGSEA. The CDR3 runs 14 residues. The ends were cut back, 4 bases at V and 4 bases at J, with 14 bases in the middle. The CDR3 protein is CSVAGGSGKNIQYF. For the CDR3, the DNA is TGCAGCGTTGCCGGTGGGAGCGGAAAAAACATTCAGTACTTC.

J is TRBJ2-1 and V is TRBV7-3; 9 positions match TRBD1. V trimming: 5 bases; J trimming: 7 bases; junction bases outside the gene matches: 9. CDR1 and CDR2 from the germline V gene are SGHTA and FQGTGA. This CDR3 region has 15 residues. CDR3 residues: CASSKTGTGKNEQFF. For the CDR3, the DNA is TGTGCCAGCAGCAAAACCGGGACAGGGAAGAATGAGCAGTTCTTC.

V is TRBV27 and J is TRBJ1-1; D is possibly TRBD1 (5 bases). Trimming left V 6 bases short and J 0 bases short, with 14 bases between. CDR1 and CDR2 from the germline V gene are MNHEY and SMNVEV (reference sequence). The CDR3 runs to 15 residues. This CDR3 reads CASSPSSGLNTEAFF. DNA for the CDR3: TGTGCCAGCAGCCCCTCTTCAGGGCTGAACACTGAAGCTTTCTTT.

The chain couples TRBV7-8 to TRBJ2-4; 14 bases are shared with TRBD2. V lost 5 bases, J lost 4 bases, and 4 bases stayed unmatched. CDR3 length: 16 residues. The germline V gene has CDR1 SGHVS and CDR2 FQNEAQ. Here the CDR3 reads CASSPGTSGGKNIQYF. In DNA form, the CDR3 reads TGTGCCAGCAGCCCCGGGACTAGCGGGGGTAAAAACATTCAGTACTTC.

The chain carries TRBV7-9 and TRBJ1-1; no clear D gene. V was trimmed by 1 base and J by 1 base, leaving 7 bases between them. From germline, CDR1 is SEHNR and CDR2 FQNEAQ (reference sequence). The CDR3 covers 14 residues. The CDR3 region is CASSLVRPNTEAFF. The CDR3 DNA follows: TGTGCCAGCAGCTTAGTCCGTCCGAACACTGAAGCTTTCTTT.

The chain couples TRBV9 to TRBJ2-1; weak D call: TRBD1 (5 bases). The germline CDR1 and CDR2 sequences are SGDLS and YYNGEE. Deletions cut 0 bases from V and 0 bases from J, with 7 bases between. This CDR3 region has 15 residues. CDR3 sequence: CASSVVDSSYNEQFF. The CDR3 DNA sequence: TGTGCCAGCAGCGTAGTCGACAGCTCCTACAATGAGCAGTTCTTC.

The sample holds a few counts of this clone. The chain employs TRBV6-5 and TRBJ1-1, with unresolved D. CDR1 and CDR2 from the germline V gene are MNHEY and SVGAGI. V lost 8 bases, J lost 7 bases, and 11 bases lay in between. There are 11 residues in the CDR3. CDR3 residues: CASGYTGEAFF. The CDR3, as DNA: TGTGCCAGCGGGTACACGGGTGAAGCTTTCTTT.

The gene calls are TRBV9 and TRBJ2-1; 7 nucleotides agree with TRBD2. The CDR3 runs to 15 residues. V gave up 0 bases and J gave up 4 bases; unmatched junction bases: 4. Germline CDR1 and CDR2: SGDLS and YYNGEE. CDR3 DNA sequence: TGTGCCAGCAGCGTAGGGACTAGGACATACAATGAGCAGTTCTTC. It codes for CASSVGTRTYNEQFF.

J is TRBJ2-1 and V is TRBV7-8; 13 nucleotides line up with TRBD2. From germline, CDR1 is SGHVS and CDR2 FQNEAQ. The trim removed 5 bases at V and 0 bases at J, leaving 4 bases unmatched. CDR3 length equals 17 residues. Written as DNA, the CDR3 is TGTGCCAGCAGCCGGGGACTAGCGGGGATCTCCTACAATGAGCAGTTCTTC. This gives the protein CASSRGLAGISYNEQFF.

The chain combines TRBV9 with TRBJ2-1; D possibly corresponds to TRBD2 (6 bases). The germline CDR1 and CDR2 sequences are SGDLS and YYNGEE. This CDR3 has 15 residues. The ends were cut back, 2 bases at V and 4 bases at J, with 13 bases in the middle. The CDR3, as DNA: TGTGCCAGCAGCGTCTATGCGGGGCTATACAATGAGCAGTTCTTC. This codes for CASSVYAGLYNEQFF.